The text below deals with one TCR beta chain. The data belong to a study of shared clonotypes between healthy human individuals. Researchers ran the assay at a deep level. Researchers divided each subset's genomic DNA evenly across several immunoSEQ plates. Authors' analysis steps: In the immunoSEQ data, sequences were junction-only and lacked quality scores, so filtering differed. Clones were read by immunoSEQ multiplex PCR, and TCRdb kept only the in-frame ones, dropping some. V and J calls and clone size are as listed in that table; D and trimming were resolved from the DNA. The sample shows some 500,000 clones, 77% of them seen only once. V gave up 0 bases and J gave up 12 bases, with 12 bases separating them. The CDR3 runs 13 residues. The germline gives CDR1 MGHDK, CDR2 SYGVNS.

The receptor comes from a woman between 40 and 50 years old in good health. Some clones in this sample may be carry-over from other donors' samples. Sequenced input: PBMCs. The rearrangement joins TRBV25-1 to TRBJ2-1; tentative D call: TRBD2 (6 bases). CDR3 region: CASSEYRDWGQFF. The CDR3 region has the DNA TGTGCCAGCAGTGAATATAGGGACTGGGGGCAGTTCTTC.